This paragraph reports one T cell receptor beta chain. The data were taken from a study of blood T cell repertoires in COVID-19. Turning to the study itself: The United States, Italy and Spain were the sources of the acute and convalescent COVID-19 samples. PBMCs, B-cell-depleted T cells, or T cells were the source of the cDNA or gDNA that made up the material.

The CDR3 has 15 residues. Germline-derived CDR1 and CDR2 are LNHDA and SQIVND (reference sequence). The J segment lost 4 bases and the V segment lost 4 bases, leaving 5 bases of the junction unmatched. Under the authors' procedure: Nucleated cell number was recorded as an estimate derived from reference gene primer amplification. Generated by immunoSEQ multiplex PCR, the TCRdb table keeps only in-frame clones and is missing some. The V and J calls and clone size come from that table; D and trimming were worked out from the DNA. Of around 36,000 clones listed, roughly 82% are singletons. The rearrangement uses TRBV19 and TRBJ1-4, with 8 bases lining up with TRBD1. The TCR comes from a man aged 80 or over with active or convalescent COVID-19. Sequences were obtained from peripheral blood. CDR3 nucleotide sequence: TGTGCCAGTAGTACAAGACAGGGGCTTAATGAAAAACTGTTTTTT. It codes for CASSTRQGLNEKLFF.